This note documents a single T cell receptor beta chain sequence. In this sample, this clonotype turned up many times. Its antigen is still unknown. No much larger clonotype is one base removed from it; base qualities were not supplied. Its CDR3 holds 11 amino acids, cysteine through phenylalanine. The DNA shown is the 33-base CDR3, in frame from base 1. The junction shows trimming of 7 bases on V and 5 bases on J, plus 8 bases between the germline ends. The germline V gene encodes CDR1 SNHLY and CDR2 FYNNEI. A history of other malignancies or of prior chemotherapy or radiotherapy was absent in all patients, and node-negative disease was shown on CT and PET/CT in all patients. At each of two time points, about 6.3 milliliters of peripheral venous blood were collected in EDTA tubes. Ficoll-Paque Plus density-gradient centrifugation was used to isolate PBMCs. Right after collection, samples were placed at -80 degrees C and kept there until analysis.

The sample belongs to a study of prognosis after radiotherapy for stage I lung cancer (dated by TCRdb to the early 2020s). Turning to the overall study: Over 15 stage I NSCLC patients were enrolled in Nanjing, China, between early 2018 and 2019. All patients were regarded as medically inoperable, because of comorbidities in about a dozen patients and refusal of surgery in six or seven patients. After SBRT, distant metastases developed in about 20% of the 19 patients at a median of approximately seven months, while the remaining 15 patients had no significant progression. Tumor histology was squamous cell carcinoma in about 7 patients and adenocarcinoma in roughly 12. SBRT was delivered in 3 to 5 fractions with a biologically effective dose of at least 100 Gy, and image-guided IMRT or VMAT was used for delivery. Roughly five patients had oligometastatic NSCLC after their primary tumor was surgically resected, and 15 or so patients had newly diagnosed primary stage I lung tumors. In every patient, SBRT was given without any concurrent therapy. Peripheral blood TCR beta repertoires were profiled in stage I NSCLC patients before and after stereotactic body radiotherapy, and the repertoires were related to distant failure. The cohort comprised roughly 13 men and several women with a median age of 74.5 years, ranging from roughly 50 to 84 years. The study took one blood sample before SBRT and one after SBRT from each of roughly 19 patients and sequenced all 38 samples. Paper-wide results and their limitations: Unique TCR clone counts fell after SBRT (median about 9,300 before versus several thousand after; Wilcoxon paired P=0.011). TRBV and TRBJ usage frequencies reportedly differed by metastasis status, in two V genes at baseline and in roughly ten V and two J genes after SBRT. Post-SBRT Shannon entropy and its change from baseline were lower in patients who developed distant metastases; baseline Shannon entropy was not associated with metastases. The study was limited by its small cohort and short follow-up, and the findings require independent validation. Whether the expanded TCR clones were tumor-specific was not determined. None of the reported P values were adjusted for multiple comparisons.

The TCR beta CDR3 region was amplified from genomic DNA by two rounds of multiplex PCR. In the first round of PCR, primers specific to each TRBV and TRBJ gene were used, and the primer sequences are filed in Chinese patent CN105087789A. Universal primers were used in the second PCR round. The Roche High Pure PCR Template Preparation Kit was used to extract genomic DNA from the frozen PBMCs. Paired-end sequencing with 151 bp reads was performed on the libraries using an Illumina HiSeq 3000. In the source study's methods: Raw reads lacking the multiplex PCR primer sequences were removed with CutAdapt. Using PEAR, the high-quality paired reads were merged into contigs. TRB V, D and J gene segments were assigned to each contig with MiXCR by alignment to reference sequences. CDR3 sequences were clustered by base quality and sequence similarity to remove sequencing errors. Shannon entropy normalized by the natural log of productive TCR sequence number was used as the measure of diversity. One minus Shannon entropy divided by the natural log of the number of unique clonotypes was used as the definition of clonality. Progression-free survival cut-offs for repertoire metrics were chosen using the Youden index of ROC curves, with analyses run in R 3.5.3. Using fastp trimming at Q25 and MiXCR clonotype assembly, TCRdb reanalyzed the public sequencing data and kept in-frame beta chains. Each CDR3 protein gets just one entry, which takes the most common genes and DNA from the rows behind it. TCRdb's processing, not the study's, gives the V and J calls here. The sample table lists over 14,000 distinct CDR3 sequences, approximately 33% of them with a count of one. The ten biggest clones cover around a quarter of the sample.

The receptor was derived from a donor over 45 with non-small cell lung cancer. In this chain, TRBV2 is recombined with TRBJ2-5; matching of 6 bases hints at TRBD2 as the D gene. The source material was PBMCs, sampled before or after stereotactic body radiation therapy (not recorded which). CDR3 region: CASKLAETQYF. The bases are TGTGCCAGCAAACTAGCTGAGACCCAGTACTTC.